These T cell receptor beta chains were read from a single sample in a study of naive and memory T cell subsets. TCRdb reprocessed the 5' RACE reads with MiXCR, giving one entry per CDR3 protein. The sample lists about 57,000 distinct CDR3 sequences; 6.5% to 8.5% were seen once. The receptors were gathered from a female donor in good health. CDR3s include the opening cysteine and the closing phenylalanine or tryptophan. The D gene is left open where the match is weak. A clone size is listed for some rows: how often the clone was seen (once, few, many), or a class if it is expanded.

v_gene: TRBV10-2
abundance: many
d_gene: .
j_gene: TRBJ1-2
CDR3aa: CATMTDSYGYTF
CDR3nt: TGCGCCACTATGACAGACTCCTATGGCTACACCTTC

v_gene: TRBV19
abundance: few
d_gene: .
j_gene: TRBJ1-1
CDR3aa: CASSILEGEAFF
CDR3nt: TGTGCCAGTAGTATTTTAGAGGGTGAAGCTTTCTTT

v_gene: TRBV18
abundance: .
d_gene: .
j_gene: TRBJ1-1
CDR3aa: CASSRGRRDEGTEAFF
CDR3nt: TGTGCCAGCTCACGGGGGCGTCGGGATGAGGGCACTGAAGCTTTCTTT

v_gene: TRBV5-5
abundance: many
d_gene: .
j_gene: TRBJ1-1
CDR3aa: CASSRYQGSTEAFF
CDR3nt: TGTGCCAGCAGTCGTTATCAGGGGTCCACTGAAGCTTTCTTT

v_gene: TRBV6-2/TRBV6-3
abundance: few
d_gene: TRBD2
j_gene: TRBJ2-1
CDR3aa: CASTISGSTYNEQFF
CDR3nt: TGTGCCAGCACGATTAGCGGGTCTACCTACAATGAGCAGTTCTTC

v_gene: TRBV29-1
abundance: few
d_gene: .
j_gene: TRBJ1-5
CDR3aa: CSVELNSNQPQHF
CDR3nt: TGCAGCGTTGAACTTAATAGCAATCAGCCCCAGCATTTT

v_gene: TRBV7-2
abundance: .
d_gene: .
j_gene: TRBJ1-6
CDR3aa: CASSLALFDTGSPLHF
CDR3nt: TGTGCCAGCAGCTTAGCGCTCTTCGACACAGGGTCACCCCTCCACTTT

v_gene: TRBV6-5
abundance: .
d_gene: TRBD1
j_gene: TRBJ1-1
CDR3aa: CASSSGGPIEAFF
CDR3nt: TGTGCCAGCAGCTCAGGGGGCCCTATTGAAGCTTTCTTT

v_gene: TRBV20-1
abundance: .
d_gene: .
j_gene: TRBJ1-2
CDR3aa: CSARDDARGSYGYTF
CDR3nt: TGCAGTGCTAGAGATGACGCAAGGGGTAGTTATGGCTACACCTTC

v_gene: TRBV9
abundance: .
d_gene: .
j_gene: TRBJ1-5
CDR3aa: CASSAWGARNQPQHF
CDR3nt: TGTGCCAGCAGCGCCTGGGGGGCGCGCAATCAGCCCCAGCATTTT

v_gene: TRBV18
abundance: many
d_gene: .
j_gene: TRBJ1-5
CDR3aa: CASSLKVGAGQPQHF
CDR3nt: TGTGCCAGCTCACTAAAGGTGGGCGCGGGACAGCCCCAGCATTTT

v_gene: TRBV6-6
abundance: .
d_gene: .
j_gene: TRBJ2-1
CDR3aa: CASSSVEGLRNEQFF
CDR3nt: TGTGCCAGCAGTTCGGTTGAGGGCTTGAGGAATGAGCAGTTCTTC

v_gene: TRBV29-1
abundance: many
d_gene: TRBD1
j_gene: TRBJ2-3
CDR3aa: CSVLKGATDTQYF
CDR3nt: TGCAGCGTCTTGAAGGGGGCAACAGATACGCAGTATTTT

v_gene: TRBV7-2
abundance: few
d_gene: TRBD2
j_gene: TRBJ2-3
CDR3aa: CASSLGGAGRVDDTQYF
CDR3nt: TGTGCCAGCAGCTTAGGTGGAGCGGGGCGGGTCGACGATACGCAGTATTTT

v_gene: TRBV18
abundance: many
d_gene: .
j_gene: TRBJ1-1
CDR3aa: CASSQLGDAFF
CDR3nt: TGTGCCAGCTCACAGCTAGGAGACGCTTTCTTT

v_gene: TRBV6-2/TRBV6-3
abundance: many
d_gene: TRBD2
j_gene: TRBJ2-1
CDR3aa: CASSPRLAGVAYNEQFF
CDR3nt: TGTGCCAGCAGTCCGAGACTAGCGGGGGTTGCCTACAATGAGCAGTTCTTC

v_gene: TRBV7-2
abundance: .
d_gene: .
j_gene: TRBJ1-3
CDR3aa: CASSLNGMEWTIYF
CDR3nt: TGTGCCAGCAGCTTAAACGGCATGGAGTGGACCATATATTTT

v_gene: TRBV4-2
abundance: few
d_gene: .
j_gene: TRBJ1-6
CDR3aa: CASSPMWGKNNSPLHF
CDR3nt: TGTGCCAGCAGCCCAATGTGGGGGAAGAATAATTCACCCCTCCACTTT

v_gene: TRBV3-1
abundance: many
d_gene: TRBD1
j_gene: TRBJ2-2
CDR3aa: CASIFSGQGSGELFF
CDR3nt: TGTGCCAGCATCTTTTCAGGACAGGGCTCGGGGGAGCTGTTTTTT

v_gene: TRBV24-1
abundance: few
d_gene: TRBD1
j_gene: TRBJ2-2
CDR3aa: CATSEHRTGGTGELFF
CDR3nt: TGTGCCACCAGTGAACACAGGACAGGGGGCACCGGGGAGCTGTTTTTT

v_gene: TRBV3-1
abundance: many
d_gene: .
j_gene: TRBJ2-7
CDR3aa: CASSQEWSKPVIWQYF
CDR3nt: TGTGCCAGCAGCCAAGAATGGTCAAAACCTGTTATTTGGCAGTACTTC

v_gene: TRBV28
abundance: many
d_gene: TRBD1
j_gene: TRBJ2-1
CDR3aa: CASSRTGWTYNEQFF
CDR3nt: TGTGCCAGCAGCCGGACAGGGTGGACCTACAATGAGCAGTTCTTC

v_gene: TRBV28
abundance: many
d_gene: TRBD1
j_gene: TRBJ2-5
CDR3aa: CASKGAERVAETQYF
CDR3nt: TGTGCCAGCAAGGGGGCAGAACGTGTAGCAGAGACCCAGTACTTC

v_gene: TRBV20-1
abundance: many
d_gene: .
j_gene: TRBJ2-4
CDR3aa: CSASPKNIQYF
CDR3nt: TGCAGTGCTAGCCCCAAAAACATTCAGTACTTC

v_gene: TRBV7-2
abundance: few
d_gene: .
j_gene: TRBJ1-5
CDR3aa: CASSLARAGAGQPQHF
CDR3nt: TGTGCCAGCAGCTTAGCTAGGGCAGGGGCGGGTCAGCCCCAGCATTTT

v_gene: TRBV20-1
abundance: many
d_gene: .
j_gene: TRBJ1-1
CDR3aa: CSAALGQTLLAFF
CDR3nt: TGCAGTGCTGCTCTAGGACAGACCCTTTTGGCTTTCTTT

v_gene: TRBV7-2
abundance: .
d_gene: TRBD2
j_gene: TRBJ2-3
CDR3aa: CASSLWFGTFGGATDTQYF
CDR3nt: TGTGCCAGCAGCTTATGGTTCGGGACCTTCGGGGGGGCGACAGATACGCAGTATTTT

v_gene: TRBV4-2
abundance: few
d_gene: .
j_gene: TRBJ1-1
CDR3aa: CASSQLWKAFF
CDR3nt: TGTGCCAGCAGCCAGTTATGGAAAGCTTTCTTT

v_gene: TRBV7-7
abundance: few
d_gene: .
j_gene: TRBJ2-3
CDR3aa: CASSRAGQGETQYF
CDR3nt: TGTGCTAGCAGCCGGGCGGGGCAGGGTGAAACGCAGTATTTT

v_gene: TRBV4-2
abundance: .
d_gene: TRBD2
j_gene: TRBJ2-3
CDR3aa: CASTSSGGTRLDTQYF
CDR3nt: TGTGCCAGCACCTCTAGCGGGGGGACTCGCCTGGATACGCAGTATTTT

v_gene: TRBV7-8
abundance: many
d_gene: .
j_gene: TRBJ1-5
CDR3aa: CASSSGPYSNQPQHF
CDR3nt: TGTGCCAGCAGCTCGGGACCGTATAGCAATCAGCCCCAGCATTTT

v_gene: TRBV6-6
abundance: few
d_gene: .
j_gene: TRBJ1-1
CDR3aa: CASTYSRDTEAFF
CDR3nt: TGTGCCAGCACCTACTCCCGGGACACTGAAGCTTTCTTT

v_gene: TRBV18
abundance: .
d_gene: TRBD1
j_gene: TRBJ1-2
CDR3aa: CASSQSGQPYGYTF
CDR3nt: TGTGCCAGCTCACAGTCGGGACAGCCCTATGGCTACACCTTC

v_gene: TRBV6-2/TRBV6-3
abundance: few
d_gene: .
j_gene: TRBJ2-1
CDR3aa: CASSPTTYRATDEQFF
CDR3nt: TGTGCCAGCAGCCCCACCACCTACAGGGCCACAGATGAGCAGTTCTTC

v_gene: TRBV4-1
abundance: many
d_gene: TRBD1
j_gene: TRBJ1-2
CDR3aa: CASSQVVQMGQQANYGYTF
CDR3nt: TGCGCCAGCAGCCAAGTCGTCCAAATGGGACAGCAAGCTAACTATGGCTACACCTTC

v_gene: TRBV7-2
abundance: .
d_gene: .
j_gene: TRBJ2-1
CDR3aa: CASSPGPSLRDEQFF
CDR3nt: TGTGCCAGCAGCCCGGGACCCTCACTTAGAGATGAGCAGTTCTTC

v_gene: TRBV5-4
abundance: .
d_gene: TRBD1
j_gene: TRBJ2-5
CDR3aa: CAVGRDRHIQETQYF
CDR3nt: TGTGCAGTCGGCCGGGACAGGCATATCCAAGAGACCCAGTACTTC

v_gene: TRBV28
abundance: many
d_gene: TRBD1
j_gene: TRBJ2-5
CDR3aa: CASSLGQAQETQYF
CDR3nt: TGTGCCAGCAGTTTGGGACAGGCCCAAGAGACCCAGTACTTC

v_gene: TRBV29-1
abundance: many
d_gene: TRBD1
j_gene: TRBJ1-1
CDR3aa: CSVAPRGLTEAFF
CDR3nt: TGCAGCGTTGCGCCCAGGGGGCTAACTGAAGCTTTCTTT

v_gene: TRBV7-2
abundance: many
d_gene: TRBD1
j_gene: TRBJ2-3
CDR3aa: CASSFYRGLGTDTQYF
CDR3nt: TGTGCCAGCAGCTTTTACAGGGGGCTTGGGACAGATACGCAGTATTTT

v_gene: TRBV10-3
abundance: few
d_gene: .
j_gene: TRBJ1-2
CDR3aa: CAITQGYGYTF
CDR3nt: TGTGCCATCACACAGGGCTATGGCTACACCTTC